Each of the 27 T cell receptor beta chains below was sequenced from the same sample in a study of PD-L1 blockade in urothelial cancer. Produced via immunoSEQ multiplex PCR; TCRdb's table is partial and in-frame only. This repertoire shows more than 50,000 clones, approximately 81% found once; its top ten account for about 2.9%. Time point given: pretreatment peripheral blood. Here the sequenced sample was PBMCs, taken around atezolizumab (anti-PD-L1) treatment. These receptors originate from a man aged 65 to 79 with urothelial cancer.

This rearrangement joins TRBV7-6 to TRBJ2-3; 8 bases map to TRBD2. Looked up from germline, CDR1 is SGHVS and CDR2 is FNYEAQ. After removal of 5 bases from V and 2 bases from J, the junction contained 3 bases not matched to a gene. The CDR3 runs to 14 residues. CDR3 coding DNA: TGTGCCAGCAGCCATAGCGGGAACACAGATACGCAGTATTTT. Translated: CASSHSGNTDTQYF.

The V call is TRBV18, the J call TRBJ2-2; a weak D match, TRBD1 (6 bases). With 2 bases removed from V and 6 bases from J, the gap between germline ends came to 13 bases. The germline gives CDR1 KGHSH, CDR2 LQKENI. CDR3 size: 15 residues. The CDR3 sequence is CASSPAGRTAGELFF. The CDR3, as DNA: TGTGCCAGCTCACCAGCCGGCCGGACAGCCGGGGAGCTGTTTTTT.

The genes are TRBV7-2 and TRBJ1-2, with 11 bases lining up with TRBD1. Unmatched junction bases numbered 9, after V lost 5 bases and J lost 7 bases. Germline V gene data show CDR1 as SGHTA and CDR2 as FQGNSA. CDR3 length equals 15 residues. The CDR3: CASSLSGQGALGYTF. CDR3 DNA: TGTGCCAGCAGCCTCTCTGGACAGGGGGCGCTTGGCTACACCTTC.

The V and J genes are TRBV15 and TRBJ1-5, with TRBD1 matching 10 bases. The germline V gene has CDR1 LNHNV and CDR2 YYDKDF (reference sequence). This CDR3 comprises 17 residues. The ends lost 5 bases at V and 6 bases at J; junction bases unmatched: 13. CDR3 coding DNA: TGTGCCACCAGCGGTGGGACAGGGGTGTATTCGAGTCAGCCCCAGCATTTT. The encoded protein is CATSGGTGVYSSQPQHF.

The chain recombines TRBV9 with TRBJ2-3; 7 bases line up with TRBD2. The CDR3 is 15 amino acids. Per the germline V gene, CDR1 is SGDLS and CDR2 is YYNGEE. The junction had 3 bases not matched to a gene; V was cut back by 1 base and J by 1 base. The CDR3 DNA reads as TGTGCCAGCAGCGTAACTCGGGGGGGCACAGATACGCAGTATTTT. Translating it yields CASSVTRGGTDTQYF.

J is TRBJ2-7 and V is TRBV5-1, with 12 bases fitting TRBD1. Germline assignment: CDR1 SGHRS and CDR2 YFSETQ. The CDR3 length is 14 residues. After removal of 3 bases from V and 7 bases from J, the junction contained 5 bases not matched to a gene. The CDR3 region is CASSSGQGAGEQYF. The DNA for the CDR3 is TGCGCCAGCAGCTCGGGACAGGGGGCAGGGGAGCAGTACTTC.

The sample holds a few counts of this clone. The CDR3 loop reads CASSLDRVYGYTF. The CDR3 nucleotides are TGTGCCAGCAGCTTGGACAGGGTCTATGGCTACACCTTC. The chain couples TRBV5-8 to TRBJ1-2; tentative D call: TRBD1 (6 bases). Germline V gene data show CDR1 as SGHTS and CDR2 as YDEGEE. Deletions cut 0 bases from V and 4 bases from J, with 7 bases between. There are 13 residues in the CDR3.

Here the CDR3 DNA reads TGTGCCAGCAGCTTAGGGCCAATCTATGGCTACACCTTC. Its translation: CASSLGPIYGYTF. The rearrangement uses TRBV7-9 and TRBJ1-2; D is undetermined. V shed 1 base and J shed 4 bases, with 7 bases lying between them. The CDR3 contains 13 residues. Germline V gene lookup returns CDR1 SEHNR and CDR2 FQNEAQ (reference sequence).

The chain employs TRBV13 and TRBJ1-2; no firm D call. Germline loops: CDR1 PRHDT, CDR2 FYEKMQ (reference sequence). The CDR3 has 15 amino acids. V lost 0 bases and J lost 4, with 12 bases in between. CDR3 nucleotide sequence: TGTGCCAGCAGCTTAGGGCGGGCCGCAGGCTATGGCTACACCTTC. Translated, it gives CASSLGRAAGYGYTF.

The chain employs TRBV10-1 and TRBJ2-7; no reliable D call. CDR1 WNHNN and CDR2 SYGVQD come from the germline V gene (reference sequence). The CDR3 is 12 residues long. Trimming shortened V by 10 bases and J by 3 bases, and 13 bases separated the two germline ends. CDR3 bases: TGCGCCACCTTTCGTCAGTACTACGAGCAGTACTTC. Translated, it gives CATFRQYYEQYF.

V gene TRBV7-9 combines with J gene TRBJ1-1, with D possibly matching TRBD1 (5 bases). Between the trimmed V and J ends, which lost 5 bases and 1 base, there was a span of 14 bases. The CDR3 runs 15 residues. CDR1 and CDR2 (germline): SEHNR, FQNEAQ (reference sequence). CDR3: CASSAWGMGNTEAFF. As DNA, the CDR3 is TGTGCCAGCAGCGCCTGGGGCATGGGGAACACTGAAGCTTTCTTT.

The CDR3 loop reads CASSGTGPTNEKLFF. The CDR3, as DNA: TGTGCCAGCAGTGGAACAGGGCCAACTAATGAAAAACTGTTTTTT. This chain connects TRBV6-6 to TRBJ1-4; D is perhaps TRBD1 (6 bases). Germline V CDR1 and CDR2: MNHNY, SVGAGI (reference sequence). V lost 5 bases and J lost 0, with 10 bases in between. The CDR3 runs to 15 residues.

The chain recombines TRBV6-4 with TRBJ1-2; no clear D. CDR1 is MRHNA, CDR2 SNTAGT, per germline. V lost 8 bases and J 4 bases, leaving 17 bases between the germline ends. The CDR3 is made up of 14 amino acids. The CDR3: CASSPRWAPYGYTF. The CDR3 DNA sequence: TGTGCCAGCTCCCCCCGGTGGGCCCCCTATGGCTACACCTTC.

The chain has TRBV5-5 and TRBJ2-7, with D possibly being TRBD1 (5 bases). Trimming stripped 1 base from V and 6 bases from J, with 11 bases between. The CDR3 loop spans 13 amino acids. Germline CDR1 and CDR2: SGHKS and YYEKEE (reference sequence). This chain's CDR3 is CASSLWSGFEQYF. The CDR3 DNA follows: TGTGCCAGCAGCTTGTGGTCAGGGTTCGAGCAGTACTTC.

CDR3 nucleotide sequence: TGTGCCAGCAGCCAGGTGTTAAGCGGGAATGAGCAGTTCTTC. Its translation: CASSQVLSGNEQFF. The gene calls are TRBV14 and TRBJ2-1, with D tentatively TRBD2 (6 bases). CDR1 and CDR2 (germline): SGHDN, FVKESK. This CDR3 region has 14 residues. Trimming left V 3 bases short and J 7 bases short, with 13 bases between.

The rearrangement joins TRBV30 to TRBJ2-1; possible D gene TRBD2, 6 bases. The CDR3 extends over 14 amino acids. CDR1 is GTSNPN, CDR2 SVGIG, per germline (reference sequence). Trimming cost V 5 bases and J 2 bases, with 13 bases left between them. CDR3 DNA: TGTGCCTGGGCGGGACTCGGTGCCTACAATGAGCAGTTCTTC. This codes for CAWAGLGAYNEQFF.

This chain uses TRBV7-8 with TRBJ2-5; 8 bases fit TRBD2. Germline CDR1 reads SGHVS; CDR2 reads FQNEAQ. This CDR3 is 14 amino acids long. V trimming: 3 bases; J trimming: 5 bases; junction bases outside the gene matches: 5. For the CDR3, the DNA is TGTGCCAGCAGCTTCGCTAGCGGGTCGGAGACCCAGTACTTC. Amino acid sequence: CASSFASGSETQYF.

As regards this clone: The sample has other DNA sequences that encode this CDR3 too. V usage is TRBV5-4 and J usage is TRBJ2-3; D gene uncertain. CDR1 and CDR2 (germline): SGHNT, YYREEE (reference sequence). V gave up 0 bases and J gave up 1 base, with 6 bases separating them. The CDR3 spans 14 residues. CDR3 sequence (DNA): TGTGCCAGCAGCTTGGCGAGAGGCACAGATACGCAGTATTTT. This codes for CASSLARGTDTQYF. The full variable domain, rest sourced from reference TRBV5-4 and TRBJ2-3, is ETGVTQSPTHLIKTRGQQVTLRCSSQSGHNTVSWYQQALGQGPQFIFQYYREEENGRGNFPPRFSGLQFPNYSSELNVNALELDDSALYLCASSLARGTDTQYFGPGTRLTVL.

The chain joins TRBV5-1 to TRBJ2-7, with D tentatively TRBD1 (5 bases). Trimming removed 2 bases at V and 7 bases at J, with 16 bases between. Germline V gene sequence: CDR1 SGHRS, CDR2 YFSETQ. This CDR3 has 14 residues. DNA of the CDR3: TGCGCCAGCAGCTTTTCGGTCAATACAGGAGAGCAGTACTTC. It is translated as CASSFSVNTGEQYF.

V usage is TRBV6-5 and J usage is TRBJ1-1, with 9 bases aligning to TRBD1. The CDR3 has 15 amino acids. V shed 5 bases, J shed 6 bases, and the junction held 10 bases outside the gene matches. Germline loops: CDR1 MNHEY, CDR2 SVGAGI. The CDR3 is CASSPPQGAKAEAFF. CDR3 coding DNA: TGTGCCAGCAGTCCCCCACAGGGGGCAAAGGCTGAAGCTTTCTTT.

This rearrangement joins TRBV28 to TRBJ1-1, with D possibly TRBD1 on 5 matching bases. This CDR3 contains 16 residues. Deletions cut 6 bases from V and 1 base from J, with 18 bases between. Germline loops: CDR1 MDHEN, CDR2 SYDVKM. CDR3 loop: CASSPWTSKWNTEAFF. The DNA for the CDR3 is TGTGCCAGCAGCCCCTGGACAAGCAAATGGAACACTGAAGCTTTCTTT.

V and J are TRBV11-2 and TRBJ2-7, with 9 bases lining up with TRBD1. The CDR3 contains 15 residues. V trimming: 4 bases; J trimming: 2 bases; junction bases outside the gene matches: 6. CDR1 and CDR2 (germline): SGHAT, FQNNGV. CDR3 nucleotides: TGTGCCAGCAGCTCCATGGACAGGGGTACCTACGAGCAGTACTTC. It is translated as CASSSMDRGTYEQYF. The whole variable domain, filled in from reference TRBV11-2 and TRBJ2-7, reads EAGVAQSPRYKIIEKRQSVAFWCNPISGHATLYWYQQILGQGPKLLIQFQNNGVVDDSQLPKDRFSAERLKGVDSTLKIQPAKLEDSAVYLCASSSMDRGTYEQYFGPGTRLTVT.

As concerns this clone: The sample contains more than one DNA sequence encoding this CDR3. The chain combines TRBV18 with TRBJ2-7; TRBD1 is a possible D gene (5 bases). V was trimmed by 6 bases and J by 3 bases, leaving 9 bases between them. CDR3 length equals 12 residues. Germline CDR1 reads KGHSH; CDR2 reads LQKENI. CDR3 in DNA: TGTGCCAGCTCTCCTGACAGCTACGAGCAGTACTTC. This gives the protein CASSPDSYEQYF.

The chain carries TRBV7-9 and TRBJ2-3, with a weak D call TRBD1 (5 bases). The CDR3 covers 14 residues. Germline CDR1 and CDR2: SEHNR and FQNEAQ (reference sequence). Trimming removed 6 bases at V and 2 bases at J, with 12 bases between. CDR3 protein: CASSRDSSTDTQYF. In DNA form, the CDR3 reads TGTGCCAGCAGTCGCGACAGCTCCACAGATACGCAGTATTTT. Complete variable domain (other parts from reference TRBV7-9 and TRBJ2-3): DTGVSQNPRHKITKRGQNVTFRCDPISEHNRLYWYRQTLGQGPEFLTYFQNEAQLEKSRLLSDRFSAERPKGSFSTLEIQRTEQGDSAMYLCASSRDSSTDTQYFGPGTRLTVL.

The chain uses TRBV25-1 and TRBJ1-1, with TRBD1 matching 7 bases. The CDR3 runs to 13 residues. V lost 8 bases, J lost 7 bases, and 10 bases stayed unmatched. Germline CDR1 is MGHDK and CDR2 is SYGVNS. This CDR3 is CASRHTGTVEAFF. The DNA of the CDR3 is TGTGCCAGCCGTCATACCGGGACAGTTGAAGCTTTCTTT.

The chain carries TRBV6-1 and TRBJ1-5; TRBD1 aligns across 8 bases. CDR1 and CDR2 from the germline V gene are MNHNS and SASEGT. This CDR3 is built from 14 residues. The junction had 4 bases not matched to a gene; V was cut back by 7 bases and J by 2 bases. The CDR3: CASILQGGNQPQHF. The CDR3 DNA reads TGTGCCAGCATCCTACAGGGGGGCAATCAGCCCCAGCATTTT.

V and J are TRBV6-5 and TRBJ1-2, with TRBD1 matching over 9 bases. Germline V lookup: CDR1 MNHEY, CDR2 SVGAGI. The CDR3 totals 14 residues. With V trimmed by 6 bases and J by 3 bases, 5 bases remained unmatched. CDR3 region: CASSRDRADYGYTF. Here the CDR3 DNA reads TGTGCCAGCAGCCGGGACAGGGCGGACTATGGCTACACCTTC.